Below, one T cell receptor (beta chain) is given with its context. The data were taken from a study of monozygotic twins with inflammatory bowel disease. Following a re-call of the 5' RACE reads, TCRdb has one entry per CDR3 protein and lacks DNA. The listing contains about 160,000 distinct CDR3 sequences. This CDR3 has 15 residues. CDR1 SGHRS and CDR2 YFSETQ come from the germline V gene. This TCR was sampled from a human donor with ulcerative colitis or Crohn's disease, or a healthy co-twin of an affected twin (not recorded which). The V gene is TRBV5-1, the J gene TRBJ1-5; TCRdb calls TRBD1, which cannot be checked without DNA. The sequenced sample consisted of blood. This chain's CDR3 is CASSPMGVGNQPQHF.